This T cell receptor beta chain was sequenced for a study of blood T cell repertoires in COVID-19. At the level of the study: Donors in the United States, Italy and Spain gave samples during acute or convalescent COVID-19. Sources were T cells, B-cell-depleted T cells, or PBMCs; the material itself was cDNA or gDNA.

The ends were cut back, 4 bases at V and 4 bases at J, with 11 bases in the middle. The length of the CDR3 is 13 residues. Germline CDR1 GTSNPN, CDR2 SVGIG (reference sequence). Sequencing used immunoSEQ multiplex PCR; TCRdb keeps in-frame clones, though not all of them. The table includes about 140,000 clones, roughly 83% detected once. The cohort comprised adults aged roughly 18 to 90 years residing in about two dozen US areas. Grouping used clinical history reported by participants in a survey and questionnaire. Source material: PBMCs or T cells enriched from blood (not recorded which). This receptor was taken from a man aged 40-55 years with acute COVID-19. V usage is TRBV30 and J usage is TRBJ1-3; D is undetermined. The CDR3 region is CAWTFMQGNTIYF. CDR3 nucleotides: TGTGCCTGGACGTTTATGCAGGGAAACACCATATATTTT.